This T cell receptor (beta chain) originates from a study of T cells in Graves' hyperthyroidism and ophthalmopathy. Any patient presenting with uncontrolled infection, other autoimmune disease, pregnancy or lactation was left out. For the diagnoses, clinical symptoms, serum thyroxine and TRAb, thyroid ultrasound and orbital computed tomography were used. The TCR beta CDR3 regions underwent amplification using RNA transcripts as the source. The HTBI primer set drove a first-round RT-PCR of the TCR CDR3. Each CDR3 protein is one row after TCRdb ran MiXCR on the multiplex PCR reads. The sample includes 550,000 to 700,000 distinct CDR3 sequences, about 45% seen only once; the top ten take 19%. Overall study results and limits: Blood held most thyroid clonotypes expanded above 0.001 frequency. Ophthalmopathy and stable hyperthyroidism were separated by a 13 V-J model.

V dropped 6 bases and J dropped 12; count of bases not matched to a gene: 11. The CDR3 covers 13 residues. A note on this clonotype: What it recognizes is unknown.

This clonotype was sampled from an adult woman with Graves' disease, either hyperthyroidism or ophthalmopathy (not recorded which). This chain uses TRBV12-3 or TRBV12-4 with TRBJ1-5; 7 nucleotides align to TRBD1. The material sequenced was peripheral blood or thyroid tissue (not recorded which). CDR3 bases: TGTGCCAGCAGCCCTACGGATCGACAGGGCCAGCATTTT. Its translation is CASSPTDRQGQHF.